This T cell receptor beta chain was found in a study of blood T cell repertoires in COVID-19. Study summary: Both acute and convalescent COVID-19 samples were obtained from the United States, Italy and Spain.

J was trimmed by 1 base and V by 0 bases; bases with no gene match: 3. Per germline, CDR1 SGHNT and CDR2 YYREEE (reference sequence). The CDR3 covers 15 residues. Profiling relied on immunoSEQ multiplex PCR, and the TCRdb table lists in-frame clones only, not all of them. Seen here are approximately 470,000 clones, roughly 87% observed once, and the top ten hold roughly 0.72%. The sample consisted of PBMCs or T cells enriched from blood (not recorded which). The J gene is TRBJ1-1, the V gene TRBV5-4; 7 bases agree with TRBD1. The sequence came from a woman aged 18-30 years who had recovered from COVID-19. In DNA, the CDR3 is TGTGCCAGCAGCTTGGAACAGGGGTCGAACACTGAAGCTTTCTTT. Its protein is CASSLEQGSNTEAFF.